This is a list of T cell receptor beta chains from one sample in a study of T cell repertoires in cytomegalovirus infection. MiXCR, run by TCRdb on the reads, gives a single entry per CDR3 protein. The sample has fewer than 400,000 distinct CDR3 sequences; roughly 20% are singletons. Sequenced sample: PBMCs. All receptors come from a human donor in good health (CMV status not recorded). Some clones in this sample may be carry-over from other donors' samples. The CDR3 runs from the conserved cysteine through the conserved F or W. D genes are given only for firm matches. Clone size is not always given. Where it is, it says once, few, many or a class for expanded clones.

V: TRBV10-1; J: TRBJ1-6; length: 13; size: NA; D: NA; DNA: TGCGCCAGCAGTGATGGGGACCGGGACTCCCTCCACTTT; CDR3: CASSDGDRDSLHF
V: TRBV6-2/TRBV6-3; J: TRBJ2-2; length: 13; size: few; D: NA; DNA: TGTGCCAGCAGTTACACAGACACCGGGGAGCTGTTTTTT; CDR3: CASSYTDTGELFF
V: TRBV5-1; J: TRBJ1-1; length: 16; size: NA; D: NA; DNA: TGCGCCAGCAGCTTGGGCGCAGGGAGGTGGGACACTGAAGCTTTCTTT; CDR3: CASSLGAGRWDTEAFF
V: TRBV19; J: TRBJ1-1; length: 13; size: NA; D: NA; DNA: TGTGCCAGTACCCCACCAGGGAAGCGGGAAGCTTTCTTT; CDR3: CASTPPGKREAFF
V: TRBV27; J: TRBJ1-5; length: 15; size: NA; D: TRBD1; DNA: TGTGCCAGCGGGGGATGGGACAGGGAGAATCAGCCCCAGCATTTT; CDR3: CASGGWDRENQPQHF
V: TRBV20-1; J: TRBJ1-5; length: 13; size: NA; D: NA; DNA: TGCAGTGCTAGAGATGAGGTGGATCAGCCCCAGCATTTT; CDR3: CSARDEVDQPQHF
V: TRBV7-9; J: TRBJ2-7; length: 14; size: many; D: NA; DNA: TGTGCCAGCAGCTTTCCTCTTGTGGGGGCCGAGCAGTACTTC; CDR3: CASSFPLVGAEQYF
V: TRBV6-1; J: TRBJ2-4; length: 15; size: NA; D: NA; DNA: TGTGCCAGCAGTGCTAGTGCCTCCAGATTTGACATTCAGTACTTC; CDR3: CASSASASRFDIQYF
V: TRBV7-2; J: TRBJ1-2; length: 16; size: many; D: NA; DNA: TGTGCCAGCAGCACGCCCGGGGAGGGGCCAAACTATGGCTACACCTTC; CDR3: CASSTPGEGPNYGYTF
V: TRBV2; J: TRBJ2-2; length: 15; size: NA; D: NA; DNA: TGTGCCAGCGGGTTTCCGGGACCGCCACCTGGGGAGCTGTTTTTT; CDR3: CASGFPGPPPGELFF
V: TRBV10-3; J: TRBJ2-3; length: 14; size: few; D: NA; DNA: TGTGCCATCAAGGACCCGATTGTGGATGATACGCAGTATTTT; CDR3: CAIKDPIVDDTQYF
V: TRBV12-3/TRBV12-4; J: TRBJ2-3; length: 13; size: many; D: TRBD2; DNA: TGTGCCAGCAATCCACGGGGGGCAGATACGCAGTATTTT; CDR3: CASNPRGADTQYF
V: TRBV20-1; J: TRBJ2-7; length: 15; size: few; D: TRBD2; DNA: TGCAGTGCTAGGCCTATAGCGGGGGCCGCTCCCGAGCAGTACTTC; CDR3: CSARPIAGAAPEQYF
V: TRBV2; J: TRBJ2-1; length: 13; size: NA; D: NA; DNA: TGTGCCAGCAGTGAAAACACCTACAATGAGCAGTTCTTC; CDR3: CASSENTYNEQFF
V: TRBV7-2; J: TRBJ2-5; length: 15; size: many; D: TRBD2; DNA: TGTGCCAGCAGCCTAGCGGAGGCCTATCAAGAGACCCAGTACTTC; CDR3: CASSLAEAYQETQYF
V: TRBV7-9; J: TRBJ2-7; length: 14; size: NA; D: TRBD2; DNA: TGTGCCAGCGCTAAGGGAGGGAACTCCTACGAGCAGTACTTC; CDR3: CASAKGGNSYEQYF
V: TRBV12-3/TRBV12-4; J: TRBJ1-5; length: 15; size: few; D: NA; DNA: TGTGCCAGCAGTTTAGAGGGGTCTAGCAATCAGCCCCAGCATTTT; CDR3: CASSLEGSSNQPQHF
V: TRBV28; J: TRBJ1-1; length: 14; size: few; D: TRBD1; DNA: TGTGCCAGAGAGACAGGGTGTGATAGCACTGAAGCTTTCTTT; CDR3: CARETGCDSTEAFF
V: TRBV7-9; J: TRBJ1-1; length: 15; size: NA; D: NA; DNA: TGTGCCAGCAGCTTAGCGAATTGGGCAGGGACTGAAGCTTTCTTT; CDR3: CASSLANWAGTEAFF
V: TRBV12-3/TRBV12-4; J: TRBJ2-7; length: 14; size: many; D: NA; DNA: TGTGCCAGCAGTGCGGGACAGCCCTCCTACGAGCAGTACTTC; CDR3: CASSAGQPSYEQYF
V: TRBV20-1; J: TRBJ2-3; length: 15; size: NA; D: TRBD1; DNA: TGCAGCGTTGATATTCCGGGACAGGGCTCAGATACGCAGTATTTT; CDR3: CSVDIPGQGSDTQYF
V: TRBV12-3/TRBV12-4; J: TRBJ2-3; length: 14; size: NA; D: NA; DNA: TGTGCCAGCAGCCACGGGACATTAACAGATACGCAGTATTTT; CDR3: CASSHGTLTDTQYF
V: TRBV4-1; J: TRBJ1-2; length: 14; size: NA; D: TRBD1; DNA: TGCGCCAGCAGCCAAGGCTCACAGGGGGGAGGCTACACCTTC; CDR3: CASSQGSQGGGYTF
V: TRBV20-1; J: TRBJ2-7; length: 16; size: NA; D: NA; DNA: TGCAGTGCTAGAACCTTTAGCGGCGTCGGGTCCTACGAGCAGTACTTC; CDR3: CSARTFSGVGSYEQYF
V: TRBV7-2; J: TRBJ2-7; length: 15; size: many; D: TRBD1; DNA: TGTGCCAGCAGCTTAGAACCCGGACAGGCCTACGAGCAGTACTTC; CDR3: CASSLEPGQAYEQYF
V: TRBV19; J: TRBJ2-1; length: 17; size: many; D: TRBD1; DNA: TGTGCCAGTAGTAGGGGAACTGACAGGGCGTACTACAATGAGCAGTTCTTC; CDR3: CASSRGTDRAYYNEQFF
V: TRBV29-1; J: TRBJ2-5; length: 17; size: few; D: NA; DNA: TGCAGCGTTGACCCCTTAGAATACACGGGTGTTGGCGAGACCCAGTACTTC; CDR3: CSVDPLEYTGVGETQYF
V: TRBV20-1; J: TRBJ2-3; length: 11; size: many; D: TRBD1; DNA: TGCAGTGCGCTACAGGGGGATACGCAGTATTTT; CDR3: CSALQGDTQYF
V: TRBV7-8; J: TRBJ2-7; length: 14; size: many; D: TRBD1; DNA: TGTGCCAGCAGCTCCGGGACAGCTAGATGGGAGCAGTACTTC; CDR3: CASSSGTARWEQYF
V: TRBV7-8; J: TRBJ2-6; length: 18; size: many; D: TRBD1; DNA: TGTGCCAGCAGCTTAGCACGCGACAGGGGAACTGGGGCCAACGTCCTGACTTTC; CDR3: CASSLARDRGTGANVLTF
V: TRBV10-3; J: TRBJ2-1; length: 13; size: few; D: NA; DNA: TGTGCCATCGGTCCCGGGACACCGAGGGAGCAGTTCTTC; CDR3: CAIGPGTPREQFF
V: TRBV5-1; J: TRBJ2-3; length: 14; size: few; D: NA; DNA: TGCGCCAGCAGCGAAGAAACCTGGGCAGATACGCAGTATTTT; CDR3: CASSEETWADTQYF
V: TRBV5-1; J: TRBJ1-1; length: 15; size: once; D: NA; DNA: TGCGCCAGCAGCCCCATCGACAGAGTGAACACTGAAGCTTTCTTT; CDR3: CASSPIDRVNTEAFF
V: TRBV5-4; J: TRBJ2-3; length: 16; size: NA; D: NA; DNA: TGTGCCAGCAGCGGGTGGGCAGGGGCCAGCACAGATACGCAGTATTTT; CDR3: CASSGWAGASTDTQYF
V: TRBV7-2; J: TRBJ1-1; length: 15; size: NA; D: NA; DNA: TGTGCCAGCAGCTTATCCTGGGGGGAGGGCACTGAAGCTTTCTTT; CDR3: CASSLSWGEGTEAFF
V: TRBV11-2; J: TRBJ1-2; length: 13; size: few; D: NA; DNA: TGTGCCAGCAGCCCACCAGGGGCTTATGGCTACACCTTC; CDR3: CASSPPGAYGYTF
V: TRBV6-1; J: TRBJ2-5; length: 16; size: many; D: NA; DNA: TGTGCCATCCCTGAGGGTGGGGGGAAGTGGCAAGAGACCCAGTACTTC; CDR3: CAIPEGGGKWQETQYF
V: TRBV7-4; J: TRBJ1-2; length: 13; size: many; D: NA; DNA: TGTGCCAGCAGCTTAGTCAGGATCTACGGCTACACCTTC; CDR3: CASSLVRIYGYTF
V: TRBV5-4; J: TRBJ1-2; length: 15; size: few; D: NA; DNA: TGTGCCAGCAGCTTGCACGGGGGCCGGGGCTATGGCTACACCTTC; CDR3: CASSLHGGRGYGYTF
V: TRBV7-2; J: TRBJ2-1; length: 14; size: many; D: NA; DNA: TGTGCCAGCAGCTTAGGTGGTGGGGACAATGAGCAGTTCTTC; CDR3: CASSLGGGDNEQFF
V: TRBV7-6; J: TRBJ2-5; length: 14; size: many; D: NA; DNA: TGTGCCAGCAGCTTAGCGGCAGAACAAGAGACCCAGTACTTC; CDR3: CASSLAAEQETQYF
V: TRBV7-2; J: TRBJ2-5; length: 13; size: NA; D: NA; DNA: TGTGCCAGCAGCTGGAAGGGGTGGCAGACCCAGTACTTC; CDR3: CASSWKGWQTQYF
V: TRBV29-1; J: TRBJ2-7; length: 11; size: NA; D: NA; DNA: TGCAGCTATTCGCAAACAGACGAGCAGTACTTC; CDR3: CSYSQTDEQYF
V: TRBV28; J: TRBJ2-7; length: 14; size: NA; D: NA; DNA: TGTGCCAGCAGGGAAGCTAGCGCTGGCTACGAGCAGTACTTC; CDR3: CASREASAGYEQYF
V: TRBV18; J: TRBJ1-2; length: 13; size: NA; D: NA; DNA: TGTGCCAGCTCGGAGGGTCCTCACTATGGCTACACCTTC; CDR3: CASSEGPHYGYTF
V: TRBV28; J: TRBJ2-1; length: 10; size: few; D: NA; DNA: TGTGCCACCGGGAGATATGAGCAGTTCTTC; CDR3: CATGRYEQFF
V: TRBV12-3/TRBV12-4; J: TRBJ1-3; length: 18; size: many; D: NA; DNA: TGTGCCAGCAGTCCCGGGACGGTCATAACGAACTCTGGAAACACCATATATTTT; CDR3: CASSPGTVITNSGNTIYF
V: TRBV6-2/TRBV6-3; J: TRBJ2-5; length: 16; size: NA; D: NA; DNA: TGTGCCAGCATGGGACGCAAGGGGTGGTACCAAGAGACCCAGTACTTC; CDR3: CASMGRKGWYQETQYF
V: TRBV20-1; J: TRBJ2-3; length: 14; size: few; D: TRBD2; DNA: TGCAGTGCTAGTGTTAGCGGGGGCGCAGATACGCAGTATTTT; CDR3: CSASVSGGADTQYF
V: TRBV3-1; J: TRBJ1-1; length: 14; size: few; D: NA; DNA: TGTGCCAGCAGCCATTCGGTCCGCCGGACTGAAGCTTTCTTT; CDR3: CASSHSVRRTEAFF
V: TRBV2; J: TRBJ2-7; length: 11; size: NA; D: NA; DNA: TGTGCCAGCAGCCGCCTCTGGGAGCAGTACTTC; CDR3: CASSRLWEQYF
V: TRBV28; J: TRBJ1-6; length: 17; size: NA; D: NA; DNA: TGTGCCAGCAGTTTATCCCTGGGAGGGGCCGATAATTCACCCCTCCACTTT; CDR3: CASSLSLGGADNSPLHF
V: TRBV2; J: TRBJ2-5; length: 15; size: few; D: TRBD1; DNA: TGTGCCAGCACCGTGACAGGGGGCGTGGGAGAGACCCAGTACTTC; CDR3: CASTVTGGVGETQYF
V: TRBV11-3; J: TRBJ2-1; length: 15; size: few; D: TRBD1; DNA: TGTGCCAGCAGTTTAGACAGGGGGATGTACAATGAGCAGTTCTTC; CDR3: CASSLDRGMYNEQFF